These 20 T cell receptor beta chains originate from one sample sequenced in a study of blood T cell repertoires in COVID-19. TCRdb keeps only in-frame clones here, not all; method: immunoSEQ multiplex PCR. This repertoire shows some 300,000 clones, under 90% found once; its top ten account for just under 9.5%. Sample: PBMCs or T cells enriched from blood (not recorded which). Receptors originate from a woman in her thirties who had recovered from COVID-19.

This rearrangement joins TRBV27 to TRBJ2-5, with 14 bases matching TRBD2. V gave up 5 bases and J gave up 4 bases; unmatched junction bases: 3. CDR1 and CDR2 from the germline V gene are MNHEY and SMNVEV (reference sequence). This CDR3 spans 15 amino acids. The DNA of the CDR3 is TGTGCCAGCAGTCGACTAGCGGGAGGGACAGAGACCCAGTACTTC. Its protein product is CASSRLAGGTETQYF.

On this clone itself: Other DNA sequences in the same sample also yield this CDR3. The chain links TRBV18 to TRBJ1-5, with D tentatively TRBD1 (6 bases). The germline gives CDR1 KGHSH, CDR2 LQKENI. CDR3 length: 13 amino acids. Trimming removed 2 bases at V and 5 bases at J, with 7 bases between. This CDR3 is CASSPSGDQPQHF. CDR3 bases: TGTGCCAGCTCACCATCAGGGGATCAGCCCCAGCATTTT.

This sequence joins TRBV19 and TRBJ2-1; 12 positions agree with TRBD2. The CDR3 contains 19 residues. CDR1 and CDR2 from the germline V gene are LNHDA and SQIVND (reference sequence). The V segment lost 5 bases and the J segment 10 bases; nucleotides outside the gene matches: 21. The CDR3 here is CASSLRYFYTSGRSWEQFF. DNA of the CDR3: TGTGCCAGTAGTTTACGTTATTTCTACACTAGCGGGAGGAGTTGGGAGCAGTTCTTC.

The chain is built from TRBV28 and TRBJ1-5; D unresolved. Germline V gene sequence: CDR1 MDHEN, CDR2 SYDVKM. Trimming took off 6 bases at V and 5 bases at J, with 14 bases between the two ends. The CDR3 has 14 residues. The CDR3 protein is CASSPGSLDQPQHF. DNA of the CDR3: TGTGCCAGCAGCCCGGGTAGTTTGGATCAGCCCCAGCATTTT.

The chain recombines TRBV11-2 with TRBJ2-7; 8 bases are a match to TRBD1. The CDR3 loop spans 15 amino acids. V was pared by 5 bases and J by 2 bases, with 8 bases of the junction left unmatched. The germline V gene has CDR1 SGHAT and CDR2 FQNNGV. The CDR3, as DNA: TGTGCCAGCAGCCCAGGGGGGACAGGCCCCTACGAGCAGTACTTC. It encodes CASSPGGTGPYEQYF.

The chain recombines TRBV10-1 with TRBJ2-3, with D maybe TRBD2 (5 bases). Germline-derived CDR1 and CDR2 are WNHNN and SYGVQD (reference sequence). The CDR3 loop spans 13 amino acids. V lost 6 bases, J lost 6 bases, and 13 bases lay in between. The CDR3 protein is CASRRVTGDTQYF. The DNA for the CDR3 is TGCGCCAGCAGGAGGGTTACTGGGGATACGCAGTATTTT.

This chain links TRBV19 with TRBJ2-7; D is unclear. Trimming left V 5 bases short and J 3 bases short, with 14 bases between. This CDR3 comprises 14 residues. Germline V gene sequence: CDR1 LNHDA, CDR2 SQIVND (reference sequence). The CDR3 sequence is CASSPESAYYEQYF. CDR3 nucleotide sequence: TGTGCCAGTAGTCCCGAGTCCGCCTACTACGAGCAGTACTTC.

V and J are TRBV29-1 and TRBJ1-1; D gene unclear. V gave up 7 bases and J gave up 4 bases, with 13 bases separating them. CDR1 is SQVTM, CDR2 ANQGSEA, per germline. The CDR3 runs to 12 residues. The CDR3 DNA follows: TGCAGCGCCGTGACATTCTCCACTGAAGCTTTCTTT. This sequence encodes CSAVTFSTEAFF.

V is TRBV2 and J is TRBJ2-2; TRBD2 aligns across 8 bases. The V gene end was trimmed by 3 bases and the J gene end by 6 bases; junction bases not matched to a gene: 0. The CDR3 is made up of 13 amino acids. Germline CDR1 is SNHLY and CDR2 is FYNNEI. CDR3 DNA: TGTGCCAGCAGTGAGGGACTAGCCGGGGAGCTGTTTTTT. Translated, it gives CASSEGLAGELFF.

The CDR3 sequence is CATSDWTGRYGYTF. The CDR3 DNA follows: TGTGCCACCAGTGATTGGACAGGCCGCTACGGCTACACCTTC. The rearrangement links TRBV24-1 to TRBJ1-2; 7 bases are shared with TRBD1. The CDR3 runs 14 residues. J was trimmed by 8 bases and V by 2 bases; bases with no gene match: 7. CDR1 is KGHDR, CDR2 SFDVKD, per germline.

The gene calls are TRBV6-5 and TRBJ1-6; 9 bases are shared with TRBD1. The CDR3 runs 15 residues. Germline V lookup: CDR1 MNHEY, CDR2 SVGAGI. Trimming cost V 0 bases and J 10 bases; bases outside gene matches: 4. CDR3 sequence reads: CASSYSGQGLSPLHF. The CDR3 bases are TGTGCCAGCAGTTACTCGGGACAGGGTTTATCACCCCTCCACTTT.

This chain uses TRBV4-2 with TRBJ2-1; TRBD2 matches 15 bases. CDR1 is LGHNA, CDR2 YNFKEQ, per germline. This CDR3 is 16 amino acids long. V shed 5 bases, J shed 6 bases, and the junction held 5 bases outside the gene matches. The chain's CDR3 is CASSSWTSGRANEQFF. In nucleotides, the CDR3 is TGTGCCAGCAGCTCCTGGACTAGCGGGAGGGCCAATGAGCAGTTCTTC.

The chain employs TRBV30 and TRBJ2-5; 7 bases fit TRBD1. CDR1 and CDR2 from the germline V gene are GTSNPN and SVGIG (reference sequence). The length of the CDR3 is 13 residues. V shed 3 bases and J 10 bases; nucleotides not matched to a gene: 11. The CDR3 DNA is TGTGCCTGGAGGGCATTCACAGGGGACGTCCAGTACTTC. Its protein is CAWRAFTGDVQYF.

The chain carries TRBV10-3 and TRBJ2-5; 11 bases match TRBD2. The CDR3 has 18 amino acids. With 3 bases clipped from V and 4 bases from J, the junction kept 13 bases outside the gene matches. The germline V gene encodes CDR1 ENHRY and CDR2 SYGVKD. The CDR3 here is CAISDRGTSGERLETQYF. CDR3 coding DNA: TGTGCCATCAGTGATAGAGGGACTAGCGGAGAGAGGTTAGAGACCCAGTACTTC.

The chain uses TRBV5-1 and TRBJ1-2; 7 nucleotides line up with TRBD1. Germline lookup yields CDR1 SGHRS and CDR2 YFSETQ. The CDR3 is 13 residues long. Trimming cost V 5 bases and J 7 bases; bases outside gene matches: 8. This CDR3 reads CASRSEGARGYTF. The CDR3 DNA follows: TGCGCCAGCAGATCGGAGGGGGCGCGTGGCTACACCTTC.

The CDR3 coding sequence is TGTGCCAGCAAAACAGGGGGCTCTGGAAACACCATATATTTT. Translating it yields CASKTGGSGNTIYF. The chain recombines TRBV27 with TRBJ1-3; 8 bases fit TRBD1. Germline V gene lookup returns CDR1 MNHEY and CDR2 SMNVEV (reference sequence). With V trimmed by 7 bases and J by 0 bases, 2 bases remained unmatched. The CDR3 consists of 14 residues.

This chain connects TRBV10-3 to TRBJ2-1, with TRBD1 identical over 11 bases. This CDR3 region has 15 residues. V shed 5 bases, J shed 3 bases, and the junction held 3 bases outside the gene matches. Germline loops: CDR1 ENHRY, CDR2 SYGVKD. The chain's CDR3 is CAISYGTGGYNEQFF. In nucleotides, the CDR3 is TGTGCCATCAGTTACGGGACAGGGGGCTACAATGAGCAGTTCTTC.

The chain has TRBV4-1 and TRBJ1-3; 7 bases are shared with TRBD1. Trimming cost V 1 base and J 3 bases; bases outside gene matches: 9. Germline CDR1 MGHRA, CDR2 YSYEKL. The CDR3 contains 17 residues. The CDR3 is CASSQAPQGLYGNTIYF. CDR3 in DNA: TGCGCCAGCAGCCAAGCCCCACAGGGGTTATATGGAAACACCATATATTTT.

The rearrangement uses TRBV7-2 and TRBJ1-5; 11 nucleotides line up with TRBD1. V was clipped by 4 bases and J by 6 bases; unmatched bases: 5. Per germline, CDR1 SGHTA and CDR2 FQGNSA. The CDR3 runs to 15 residues. This CDR3 reads CASSSRTGGGQPQHF. The CDR3 nucleotides read TGTGCCAGCAGCTCGCGGACAGGGGGCGGTCAGCCCCAGCATTTT.

The CDR3 DNA follows: TGTGCCAGCAGCTTTATCGGGGGATCCTACGAGCAGTACTTC. Its translation is CASSFIGGSYEQYF. This rearrangement joins TRBV5-4 to TRBJ2-7; tentative D call: TRBD2 (6 bases). CDR3 length: 14 residues. The V gene lost 2 bases and the J gene lost 1 base, with 10 bases spanning the gap. Per the germline V gene, CDR1 is SGHNT and CDR2 is YYREEE (reference sequence). The full variable domain, rest sourced from reference TRBV5-4 and TRBJ2-7, is ETGVTQSPTHLIKTRGQQVTLRCSSQSGHNTVSWYQQALGQGPQFIFQYYREEENGRGNFPPRFSGLQFPNYSSELNVNALELDDSALYLCASSFIGGSYEQYFGPGTRLTVT.